This T cell receptor (beta chain) was identified during a study of cytomegalovirus exposure and HLA in healthy donors. Losses at the gene ends were 0 bases for V and 2 bases for J; bases not matched to a gene: 7. The CDR3 loop spans 17 amino acids. The germline gives CDR1 SGHRS, CDR2 YFSETQ. This table comes from immunoSEQ multiplex PCR, and its TCRdb copy is limited to in-frame clones, with some not included. The sample contains some 200,000 clones, 75% to 95% of which appear only once. The rearrangement uses TRBV5-1 and TRBJ2-5, with 10 bases lining up with TRBD2. This TCR was sampled from a woman under 30 in good health and CMV-seronegative. The sample taken for sequencing was PBMCs. The CDR3, as DNA: TGCGCCAGCAGCTTGGGGGGGACTAGCGCGGGACAAGAGACCCAGTACTTC. Translating it yields CASSLGGTSAGQETQYF.